One T cell receptor beta chain is described in this entry. Sequencing was performed with immunoSEQ multiplex PCR; in TCRdb, only in-frame clones are kept and a portion is missing. Altogether 130,000 or so clones are present, over 70% being singletons, with the ten largest covering around 20%. The entry originates in a study of blood T cell repertoires in COVID-19. The CDR3 runs to 14 residues. Germline assignment: CDR1 MGHRA and CDR2 YSYEKL. The V gene lost 4 bases and the J gene lost 1 base, with 10 bases spanning the gap. This clonotype was obtained from a man older than 75 with acute or convalescent COVID-19. Sequencing was done on a sample of peripheral blood. V and J are TRBV4-1 and TRBJ1-1, with unresolved D. The CDR3 loop reads CASSPSTPNTEAFF. The CDR3 coding sequence is TGCGCCAGCAGCCCTTCGACACCGAACACTGAAGCTTTCTTT.